The T cell receptor (beta chain) under discussion was sequenced for a study of early T cells in non-severe SARS-CoV-2 infection. The CDR3 is 16 residues long. The junction had 12 bases not matched to a gene; V was cut back by 4 bases and J by 7 bases. CDR1 is SNHLY and CDR2 is FYNNEI in the germline V gene. This clonotype was seen a few times. MiXCR was run by TCRdb on the 5' RACE reads, yielding one entry per CDR3 protein. The table lists about 55,000 distinct CDR3 sequences, approximately 15% of them singletons. The sample in question was whole blood, obtained at baseline. The gene calls are TRBV2 and TRBJ2-1; 8 nucleotides match TRBD1. The sequence derives from an adult who was a healthcare worker with PCR-confirmed SARS-CoV-2 infection or an uninfected control (not recorded which). The CDR3 is CASSVWDRPRLNEQFF. DNA of the CDR3: TGTGCCAGCAGTGTATGGGACAGGCCCCGATTGAATGAGCAGTTCTTC.